This passage covers 3 T cell receptor beta chains from one sample sequenced in a study of T cells in Graves' hyperthyroidism and ophthalmopathy. The TCR beta CDR3 regions underwent amplification using RNA transcripts as the source. Carried out on the TCR CDR3, a first-round RT-PCR used the HTBI primer set. Using its own MiXCR run on the multiplex PCR reads, TCRdb lists one record per CDR3 protein. The sample holds about 520,000 distinct CDR3 sequences, less than 25% seen once. Sequenced input: blood. The receptors were gathered from a man younger than 35 with Graves' hyperthyroidism.

This clonotype came up many times. The V call is TRBV28, the J call TRBJ2-5; D gene uncertain. Trimming cost V 2 bases and J 3 bases, with 10 bases left between them. Germline V gene lookup returns CDR1 MDHEN and CDR2 SYDVKM. This CDR3 is 14 amino acids long. Here the CDR3 reads CASSLNGVEETQYF. CDR3 nucleotide sequence: TGTGCCAGCAGTTTAAATGGGGTTGAAGAGACCCAGTACTTC.

This clonotype was found once. CDR3 coding DNA: TGTGCCACCTGGGGTGCCGGCTATGGCTACACCTTC. This translates into CATWGAGYGYTF. The chain joins TRBV27 to TRBJ1-2; D unclear. This CDR3 has 12 amino acids. The V gene lost 10 bases and the J gene lost 4 bases, with 13 bases spanning the gap. Germline lookup yields CDR1 MNHEY and CDR2 SMNVEV (reference sequence).

This clonotype was picked up one time. This chain links TRBV12-3 or TRBV12-4 with TRBJ1-2; D gene uncertain. The CDR3 is made up of 15 amino acids. V dropped 5 bases and J dropped 6 bases, with 19 bases sitting between them. CDR3 residues: CASSPPGYLGDGYTF. CDR3 in DNA: TGTGCCAGCAGTCCGCCCGGGTACCTTGGTGATGGCTACACCTTC.